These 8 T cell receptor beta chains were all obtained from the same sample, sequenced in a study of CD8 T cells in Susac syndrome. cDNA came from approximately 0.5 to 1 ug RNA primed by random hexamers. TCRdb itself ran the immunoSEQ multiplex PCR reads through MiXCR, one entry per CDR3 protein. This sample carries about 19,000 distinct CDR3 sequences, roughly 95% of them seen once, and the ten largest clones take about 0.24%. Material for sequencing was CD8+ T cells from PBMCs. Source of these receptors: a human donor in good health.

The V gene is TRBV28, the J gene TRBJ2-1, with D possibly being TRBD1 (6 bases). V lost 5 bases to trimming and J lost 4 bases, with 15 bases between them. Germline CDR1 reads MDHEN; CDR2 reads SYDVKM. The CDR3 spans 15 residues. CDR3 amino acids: CASSGRDTLYNEQFF. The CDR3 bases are TGTGCCAGCAGTGGACGGGACACCCTTTACAATGAGCAGTTCTTC.

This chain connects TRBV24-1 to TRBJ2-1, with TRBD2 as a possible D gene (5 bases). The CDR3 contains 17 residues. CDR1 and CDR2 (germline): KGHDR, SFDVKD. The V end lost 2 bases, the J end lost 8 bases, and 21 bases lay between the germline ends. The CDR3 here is CATSDWRSLPARDEQFF. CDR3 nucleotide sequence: TGTGCCACCAGTGATTGGCGCAGTCTGCCGGCGCGGGATGAGCAGTTCTTC.

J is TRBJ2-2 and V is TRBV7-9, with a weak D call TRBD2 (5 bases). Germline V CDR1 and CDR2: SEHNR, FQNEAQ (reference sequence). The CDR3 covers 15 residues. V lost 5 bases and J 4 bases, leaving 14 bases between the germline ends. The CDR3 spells CASSPTRGFTGELFF. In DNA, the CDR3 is TGTGCCAGCAGCCCTACCCGAGGGTTCACCGGGGAGCTGTTTTTT.

Here the CDR3 reads CASSPRRGPNQETQYF. The CDR3 bases are TGTGCCAGCAGTCCCCGTCGGGGGCCCAACCAAGAGACCCAGTACTTC. The chain employs TRBV27 and TRBJ2-5, with D perhaps TRBD1 or TRBD2 (6 bases each). Trimming took 5 bases from V and 0 from J, leaving 16 bases between them. CDR1 is MNHEY and CDR2 is SMNVEV in the germline V gene (reference sequence). This CDR3 region has 16 residues.

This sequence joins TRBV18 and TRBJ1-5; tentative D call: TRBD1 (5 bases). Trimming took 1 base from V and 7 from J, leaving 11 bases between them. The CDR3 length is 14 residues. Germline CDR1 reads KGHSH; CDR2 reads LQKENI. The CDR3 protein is CASSPRQGLQPQHF. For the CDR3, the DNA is TGTGCCAGCTCACCACGGCAGGGCCTCCAGCCCCAGCATTTT.

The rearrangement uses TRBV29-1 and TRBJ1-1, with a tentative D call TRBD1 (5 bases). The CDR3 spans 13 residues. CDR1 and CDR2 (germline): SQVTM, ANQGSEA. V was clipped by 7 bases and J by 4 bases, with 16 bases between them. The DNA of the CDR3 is TGCAGCGCCTTGATTTGGGACCCCACTGAAGCTTTCTTT. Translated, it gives CSALIWDPTEAFF. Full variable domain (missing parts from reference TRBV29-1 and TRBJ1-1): SAVISQKPSRDICQRGTSLTIQCQVDSQVTMMFWYRQQPGQSLTLIATANQGSEATYESGFVIDKFPISRPNLTFSTLTVSNMSPEDSSIYLCSALIWDPTEAFFGQGTRLTVV.

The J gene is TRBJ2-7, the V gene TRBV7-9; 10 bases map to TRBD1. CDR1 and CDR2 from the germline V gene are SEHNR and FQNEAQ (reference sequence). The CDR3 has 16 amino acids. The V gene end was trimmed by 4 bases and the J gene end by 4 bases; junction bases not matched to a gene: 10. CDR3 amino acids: CASSSPRQGAGYEQYF. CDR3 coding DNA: TGTGCCAGCAGCTCTCCTCGACAGGGGGCCGGTTACGAGCAGTACTTC.

The CDR3 nucleotides read TGTGCCAGCAGCTTAGGCGGGAACGGGGATACGCAGTATTTT. This codes for CASSLGGNGDTQYF. The chain joins TRBV7-2 to TRBJ2-3, with D perhaps matching TRBD2 (6 bases). V lost 1 base to trimming and J lost 6 bases, with 11 bases between them. This CDR3 region has 14 residues. The V gene's germline CDR1 is SGHTA and CDR2 FQGNSA. The variable domain in full, with the rest retrieved from reference TRBV7-2 and TRBJ2-3, is GAGVSQSPSNKVTEKGKDVELRCDPISGHTALYWYRQSLGQGLEFLIYFQGNSAPDKSGLPSDRFSAERTGGSVSTLTIQRTQQEDSAVYLCASSLGGNGDTQYFGPGTRLTVL.